A selection of T cell receptor beta chains follows, all from one sample in a study of blood T cell repertoires in COVID-19. The assay was immunoSEQ multiplex PCR, and TCRdb's table has in-frame clones only and misses some. The table has roughly 200,000 clones, around four fifths seen once. The sample consisted of peripheral blood. Receptors originate from a woman aged 40 to 49 with COVID-19, enrolled during active disease. The CDR3 runs from the conserved cysteine through the conserved F or W. Fields, in order: D gene, clone size, V gene, J gene, CDR3 length, CDR3 DNA, CDR3 protein. The D gene is left open where the match is weak. Not every row has a clone size; where given, it reads once, few, many or a size class.

>TRBD2|-|TRBV27|TRBJ2-5|12
TGTGCCAGCAGTTCCTTGGGGGGGACCAAGAACTTC
CASSSLGGTKNF
>TRBD1|-|TRBV5-6|TRBJ2-7|14
TGTGCCAGCAGCTTGAACATTGACAGGGGCGAGCAGTACTTC
CASSLNIDRGEQYF
>-|-|TRBV2|TRBJ1-6|15
TGTGCCAGCAGTTTGGGGGGACCCGCAGATTCACCCCTCCACTTT
CASSLGGPADSPLHF
>TRBD1|-|TRBV12-5|TRBJ1-3|15
TGTGCTAGTGGTCGGGACAGCTTCTCTGGAAACACCATATATTTT
CASGRDSFSGNTIYF
>-|few|TRBV2|TRBJ1-5|15
TGTGCCAGCAGTCCGAGGGGGATTAGCAATCAGCCCCAGCATTTT
CASSPRGISNQPQHF
>-|-|TRBV27|TRBJ2-7|14
TGTGCCAGCAGTTTAGTCAGGGGTTTCCACGAGCAGTACTTC
CASSLVRGFHEQYF
>-|-|TRBV5-1|TRBJ2-5|12
TGCGCCAGCAGCTTGGGACTGGAGACCCAGTACTTC
CASSLGLETQYF
>-|-|TRBV6-6|TRBJ2-1|15
TGTGCCAGCAGTTACGGGCAGGTCTCCTACAATGAGCAGTTCTTC
CASSYGQVSYNEQFF
>TRBD1|-|TRBV6-5|TRBJ1-3|14
TGTGCCAGCAGACCGACAGGGTCTGGAAACACCATATATTTT
CASRPTGSGNTIYF
>TRBD2|-|TRBV5-1|TRBJ2-7|16
TGCGCCAGCACCATGGCGGGAGACTATTTGGCCTACGAGCAGTACTTC
CASTMAGDYLAYEQYF
>TRBD1|-|TRBV7-2|TRBJ1-5|19
TGTGCCAGCAGCCGTTCGACAGGGGGCCGGGGGGCGGAAGGTCAGCCCCAGCATTTT
CASSRSTGGRGAEGQPQHF
>-|-|TRBV3-1/TRBV3-2|TRBJ2-7|14
TGTGCCAGCAGCAACCCCGAGGGATTATCCGGGCAGTACTTC
CASSNPEGLSGQYF
>-|-|TRBV19|TRBJ2-7|13
TGTGCCAGTAGGAGAGCCAACTACTACGAGCAGTACTTC
CASRRANYYEQYF
>-|-|TRBV12-3/TRBV12-4|TRBJ1-2|13
TGTGCCAGCAGCCCCGACAGTAACTATGGCTACACCTTC
CASSPDSNYGYTF
>TRBD1|-|TRBV7-2|TRBJ1-3|14
TGTGCCAGCAGCTTCGACAGGGGACGAAACACCATATATTTT
CASSFDRGRNTIYF
>TRBD1|few|TRBV10-3|TRBJ1-2|18
TGTGCCACCCTTTCAAAACACCGGGACAGCGACCTTTGGTATGGCTACACCTTC
CATLSKHRDSDLWYGYTF
>TRBD2|-|TRBV5-1|TRBJ2-7|17
TGCGCCAGCAGCCCGAGGACTAGCGGGAGCTCGCCCTACGAGCAGTACTTC
CASSPRTSGSSPYEQYF
>-|-|TRBV19|TRBJ1-6|16
TGTGCCAGTACCCCTGAGGGGGGGGCCTATAATTCACCCCTCCACTTT
CASTPEGGAYNSPLHF
>TRBD2|-|TRBV9|TRBJ2-7|15
TGTGCCAGCAGCGCCAGCGGGAGGGCCGCGTACGAGCAGTACTTC
CASSASGRAAYEQYF
>-|-|TRBV12-3/TRBV12-4|TRBJ1-4|12
TGTGCCAGCAGTTTAGTCTCGGAAAAACTGTTTTTT
CASSLVSEKLFF
>-|-|TRBV4-2|TRBJ2-3|11
TGTGCCAGCAGCCAAGGCGGGACGCAGTATTTT
CASSQGGTQYF
>TRBD1|-|TRBV7-9|TRBJ2-7|15
TGTGCCAGCAGCTTCGCGGACAGGGCCGGCTACGAGCAGTACTTC
CASSFADRAGYEQYF
>-|-|TRBV2|TRBJ2-5|16
TGTGCCAGCAGTGATAGCCGGGGAATCGGTGAGAGAACCCAGTACTTC
CASSDSRGIGERTQYF
>-|-|TRBV10-3|TRBJ1-5|14
TGTGCCATCAAGGACCCGGGGGGGGATCAGCCCCAGCATTTT
CAIKDPGGDQPQHF
>-|-|TRBV2|TRBJ1-3|14
TGTGCCAGCAGTGCATCGCAGGCTGGAAACACCATATATTTT
CASSASQAGNTIYF
>TRBD2|-|TRBV14|TRBJ2-1|15
TGTGCCAGCAGCCAAAGGGCTAGCGGGAACAATGAGCAGTTCTTC
CASSQRASGNNEQFF
>TRBD2|-|TRBV11-3|TRBJ2-1|18
TGTGCCAGCAGCCCGGGGGAAGGGACTAGCGGGTGTGGGGGTGAGCAGTTCTTC
CASSPGEGTSGCGGEQFF
>TRBD1|few|TRBV6-4|TRBJ2-3|14
TGTGCCAGCAGTGAGGGACAGGACACAGATACGCAGTATTTT
CASSEGQDTDTQYF
>-|-|TRBV5-1|TRBJ1-2|15
TGCGCCAGCAGCTTGGCCGGCGGAACTAACTATGGCTACACCTTC
CASSLAGGTNYGYTF
>TRBD1|-|TRBV9|TRBJ1-1|14
TGTGCCAGCAGCGCCGGACAGGCGAACACTGAAGCTTTCTTT
CASSAGQANTEAFF
>TRBD1|-|TRBV27|TRBJ1-6|16
TGTGCCAGCAGTAGGGCCCCGACAGGGGTTAATTCACCCCTCCACTTT
CASSRAPTGVNSPLHF
>TRBD1|-|TRBV7-2|TRBJ2-2|15
TGTGCCAGCAGCCGCGGACAGGGGACTACCGGGGAGCTGTTTTTT
CASSRGQGTTGELFF
>TRBD1|few|TRBV6-1|TRBJ2-1|15
TGTGCCAGCAGTGAGGCGGCAGGGGGATCCAATGAGCAGTTCTTC
CASSEAAGGSNEQFF
>TRBD1|-|TRBV11-1|TRBJ1-2|12
TGTGCCAGCAGCGGACAGGTTGATGGCTACACCTTC
CASSGQVDGYTF
>-|many|TRBV2|TRBJ1-2|13
TGTGCCAGCAGGGACGGATCCTCGGGGGGCTACACCTTC
CASRDGSSGGYTF
>TRBD2|-|TRBV6-5|TRBJ2-3|16
TGTGCCAGCAGTTACTTTCGCGGGGGGCCGGGAGGGACGCAGTATTTT
CASSYFRGGPGGTQYF
>TRBD1|-|TRBV12-5|TRBJ1-2|13
TGTGCTAGTGGTTTGAGGACAGGGGAAGGCTACACCTTC
CASGLRTGEGYTF
>TRBD1|-|TRBV6-5|TRBJ1-6|14
TGTGCCAGCACCGGGGGACAGGGCCTTCGGTCCCTCCACTTT
CASTGGQGLRSLHF
>TRBD2|-|TRBV19|TRBJ2-3|15
TGTGCCAGTAGGAGACTAGCGGGGAGCACAGATACGCAGTATTTT
CASRRLAGSTDTQYF
>-|once|TRBV11-2|TRBJ2-2|14
TGTGCCAGCAGCTTAGACAGGGTTACCGGGGAGCTGTTTTTT
CASSLDRVTGELFF
>TRBD1|-|TRBV6-1|TRBJ1-5|16
TGTGCCAGCAGTGAAAATATGGGGACAGGGCATCAGCCCCAGCATTTT
CASSENMGTGHQPQHF
>-|-|TRBV28|TRBJ1-5|15
TGTGCCAGCAGTTTATCCGGGGGGGGGACGCGGCCCCAGCATTTT
CASSLSGGGTRPQHF
>-|-|TRBV7-9|TRBJ1-1|13
TGTGCCAGCAGCTTATCTGCAGGAAACGAAGCTTTCTTT
CASSLSAGNEAFF
>TRBD2|-|TRBV19|TRBJ2-4|15
TGTGCCAGTAGTGGCCTAGCGGGTGCCAAAAACATTCAGTACTTC
CASSGLAGAKNIQYF
>-|-|TRBV19|TRBJ1-1|13
TGTGCCAGTAACCCGAGGGAGAACACTGAAGCTTTCTTT
CASNPRENTEAFF
>-|once|TRBV5-1|TRBJ1-1|15
TGCGCCAGCAGCCCTTTACACGTCTCTGAACATGAAGCTTTCTTT
CASSPLHVSEHEAFF
>TRBD1|-|TRBV28|TRBJ1-1|14
TGTGCCAGCAGCCCAGATCTTACAGGGGGCGGTGCTTTCTTT
CASSPDLTGGGAFF
>-|-|TRBV27|TRBJ1-2|17
TGTGCCAGCAGTTCCATTGACCCACAGGGAGCTAACTATGGCTACACCTTC
CASSSIDPQGANYGYTF
>TRBD1|-|TRBV14|TRBJ2-7|15
TGTGCCAGCAGCCCCGGGACAGCGCTTTCCTACGAGCAGTACTTC
CASSPGTALSYEQYF
>TRBD2|-|TRBV7-2|TRBJ2-1|19
TGTGCCAGCAGCTTAGTATCTGGCGAGGGACTAGCGCCACACAATGAGCAGTTCTTC
CASSLVSGEGLAPHNEQFF